The next 26 T cell receptor beta chains were all read from a single sample in a study of T cell changes during pregnancy in multiple sclerosis. TCRdb's copy holds only in-frame clones and misses some; the assay was immunoSEQ multiplex PCR. The repertoire consists of tens of thousands of clones, with approximately 92% occurring once and the leading ten covering roughly 1.4%. Specimen: peripheral blood. These receptors were obtained from a female donor with multiple sclerosis, enrolled in a pregnancy study.

The chain employs TRBV10-3 and TRBJ2-7; no clear D. Per the germline V gene, CDR1 is ENHRY and CDR2 is SYGVKD. The germline V and J ends were trimmed by 3 bases and 3 bases, with 3 bases remaining between them. The CDR3 extends over 11 amino acids. CDR3 in DNA: TGTGCCATCAGTGAAATCTACGAGCAGTACTTC. It encodes CAISEIYEQYF.

V gene TRBV11-2 combines with J gene TRBJ1-1; weak D call: TRBD1 (6 bases). CDR3 size: 15 residues. With 3 bases removed from V and 1 base from J, the gap between germline ends came to 12 bases. Germline assignment: CDR1 SGHAT and CDR2 FQNNGV. CDR3 in DNA: TGTGCCAGCAGCTTCTGGACAGCCGGGAACACTGAAGCTTTCTTT. Protein: CASSFWTAGNTEAFF. Using reference TRBV11-2 and TRBJ1-1 for the parts outside the CDR3, the full variable domain is EAGVAQSPRYKIIEKRQSVAFWCNPISGHATLYWYQQILGQGPKLLIQFQNNGVVDDSQLPKDRFSAERLKGVDSTLKIQPAKLEDSAVYLCASSFWTAGNTEAFFGQGTRLTVV.

V usage is TRBV7-2 and J usage is TRBJ2-2; D gene ambiguous. The V gene lost 5 bases and the J gene lost 6 bases, with 10 bases spanning the gap. The germline CDR1 and CDR2 sequences are SGHTA and FQGNSA. The length of the CDR3 is 13 residues. The CDR3 DNA sequence: TGTGCCAGCAGCCCGATTAGATCCGGGGAGCTGTTTTTT. Amino acid sequence: CASSPIRSGELFF.

The CDR3 region is CASSLGSGISGNTIYF. CDR3 sequence (DNA): TGTGCCAGCAGCTTAGGGTCGGGAATCTCTGGAAACACCATATATTTT. V usage is TRBV7-9 and J usage is TRBJ1-3; D unresolved. V gave up 1 base and J gave up 0 bases, with 10 bases separating them. The CDR3 runs 16 residues. The V gene's germline CDR1 is SEHNR and CDR2 FQNEAQ (reference sequence).

The rearrangement uses TRBV7-9 and TRBJ1-5; weak D call: TRBD1 (5 bases). With 5 bases removed from V and 5 bases from J, the gap between germline ends came to 16 bases. Germline V gene sequence: CDR1 SEHNR, CDR2 FQNEAQ (reference sequence). The CDR3 extends over 15 amino acids. CDR3 in amino acids: CASSPSGGGDQPQHF. CDR3 bases: TGTGCCAGCAGCCCCTCGGGGGGAGGAGATCAGCCCCAGCATTTT.

The chain uses TRBV5-1 and TRBJ2-1, with D possibly matching TRBD2 (5 bases). CDR1 SGHRS and CDR2 YFSETQ come from the germline V gene. The CDR3 contains 14 residues. The ends were cut back, 0 bases at V and 9 bases at J, with 13 bases in the middle. CDR3 residues: CASSLAASFGEQFF. DNA of the CDR3: TGCGCCAGCAGCTTGGCTGCTAGCTTCGGTGAGCAGTTCTTC.

The chain combines TRBV2 with TRBJ2-5; D gene unclear. This CDR3 has 12 amino acids. The germline gives CDR1 SNHLY, CDR2 FYNNEI. Trimming took off 2 bases at V and 5 bases at J, with 6 bases between the two ends. The CDR3 DNA follows: TGTGCCAGCAGTGAACGATGGGAGACCCAGTACTTC. This encodes CASSERWETQYF. Full variable domain (rest looked up from reference TRBV2 and TRBJ2-5): EPEVTQTPSHQVTQMGQEVILRCVPISNHLYFYWYRQILGQKVEFLVSFYNNEISEKSEIFDDQFSVERPDGSNFTLKIRSTKLEDSAMYFCASSERWETQYFGPGTRLLVL.

A single count supports this clone. The V and J genes are TRBV6-5 and TRBJ1-1, with TRBD1 identical over 8 bases. V shed 8 bases and J 3 bases; nucleotides not matched to a gene: 8. This CDR3 is 14 amino acids long. Germline V lookup: CDR1 MNHEY, CDR2 SVGAGI. Here the CDR3 DNA reads TGTGCCAGCGGCAGGGGGCGGGCGGACACTGAAGCTTTCTTT. Protein product: CASGRGRADTEAFF.

Of note for this clone: The junction and the germline gene differ at one end; a read error may be behind it. The J gene is TRBJ2-5, the V gene TRBV7-7, with D unclear. In germline, CDR1 is SSHAT, CDR2 FNYEAQ (reference sequence). The CDR3 length is 13 residues. The CDR3 loop reads CASSLNSEETQYF. The DNA for the CDR3 is TGTGCTAGCAGCTTGAACAGTGAAGAGACCCAGTACTTC.

The chain combines TRBV5-4 with TRBJ2-5; 10 positions agree with TRBD2. V was pared by 0 bases and J by 5 bases, with 7 bases of the junction left unmatched. Germline V gives CDR1 SGHNT, CDR2 YYREEE (reference sequence). There are 16 residues in the CDR3. The CDR3 reads CASSLDLAGVRETQYF. The DNA for the CDR3 is TGTGCCAGCAGCTTGGATCTAGCGGGAGTGCGCGAGACCCAGTACTTC.

The table lists this clone with a count of one. The rearrangement joins TRBV28 to TRBJ1-2; possibly TRBD1 for D (6 bases). Trimming took 3 bases from V and 3 from J, leaving 11 bases between them. The CDR3 loop spans 14 amino acids. CDR1 is MDHEN, CDR2 SYDVKM, per germline. The CDR3 reads CASSFGGQYYGYTF. The CDR3 DNA reads as TGTGCCAGCAGTTTCGGGGGACAATACTATGGCTACACCTTC.

The chain couples TRBV18 to TRBJ2-7, with 11 bases identical to TRBD1. V was pared by 3 bases and J by 0 bases, with 1 base of the junction left unmatched. From germline, CDR1 is KGHSH and CDR2 LQKENI. The CDR3 is 15 amino acids. This chain's CDR3 is CASSPGQGGSYEQYF. CDR3 coding DNA: TGTGCCAGCTCACCGGGACAGGGGGGCTCCTACGAGCAGTACTTC.

The chain combines TRBV28 with TRBJ2-5; D gene unclear. The CDR3 runs 14 residues. Germline CDR1 is MDHEN and CDR2 is SYDVKM. The ends were cut back, 5 bases at V and 2 bases at J, with 12 bases in the middle. The CDR3 loop is CASSPETDQETQYF. In DNA, the CDR3 is TGTGCCAGCAGTCCGGAGACCGATCAAGAGACCCAGTACTTC.

On this clone: This CDR3 is also generated by other DNA sequences in the sample. V and J are TRBV18 and TRBJ1-1; D is uncertain. Trimming cost V 2 bases and J 3 bases, with 1 base left between them. The CDR3 is 11 amino acids. Germline lookup yields CDR1 KGHSH and CDR2 LQKENI. The CDR3 coding sequence is TGTGCCAGCTCACCAGACACTGAAGCTTTCTTT. Amino acid sequence: CASSPDTEAFF.

This clone has just one count. The rearrangement links TRBV10-3 to TRBJ1-5; D not resolved. This CDR3 spans 14 amino acids. CDR1 ENHRY and CDR2 SYGVKD come from the germline V gene. V lost 6 bases to trimming and J lost 6 bases, with 15 bases between them. CDR3: CAISEGGSGQPQHF. In DNA, the CDR3 is TGTGCCATCAGCGAGGGAGGGTCCGGTCAGCCCCAGCATTTT.

The chain employs TRBV27 and TRBJ2-5; D unclear. Trimming removed 4 bases from V and 3 bases from J, with 12 bases in between. CDR1 MNHEY and CDR2 SMNVEV come from the germline V gene (reference sequence). The CDR3 sequence is 14 residues long. CDR3 amino acids: CASSSGPEEETQYF. The CDR3 nucleotides read TGTGCCAGCAGTTCGGGTCCTGAGGAAGAGACCCAGTACTTC.

This sequence joins TRBV2 and TRBJ2-7, with no clear D. Germline values: CDR1 SNHLY, CDR2 FYNNEI. The CDR3 extends over 14 amino acids. The V end was cut by 5 bases, the J end by 4 bases, with 15 bases between. For the CDR3, the DNA is TGTGCCAGCAGTTTGGGCCCGTACCAATACGAGCAGTACTTC. Amino acids: CASSLGPYQYEQYF.

The chain joins TRBV4-1 to TRBJ2-2; D ambiguous. Germline V gene lookup returns CDR1 MGHRA and CDR2 YSYEKL. This CDR3 is 12 amino acids long. The CDR3 region is CATGANTGELFF. The CDR3 DNA reads TGCGCAACGGGCGCGAACACCGGGGAGCTGTTTTTT.

The J gene is TRBJ2-1, the V gene TRBV7-9; 9 bases are shared with TRBD2. The germline V gene encodes CDR1 SEHNR and CDR2 FQNEAQ (reference sequence). The trim removed 2 bases at V and 6 bases at J, leaving 11 bases unmatched. The CDR3 sequence is 17 residues long. The CDR3 nucleotides read TGTGCCAGCAGCTTATCTTTGGGCGGGACTAGCCCCAATGAGCAGTTCTTC. It specifies CASSLSLGGTSPNEQFF.

The chain links TRBV6-1 to TRBJ1-4; the D gene is possibly TRBD1 (6 bases). Germline CDR1 reads MNHNS; CDR2 reads SASEGT. V shed 2 bases and J shed 8 bases, with 9 bases lying between them. This CDR3 region has 13 residues. For the CDR3, the DNA is TGTGCCAGCAGTGAAAGAGACAGGGAAAAACTGTTTTTT. This sequence encodes CASSERDREKLFF.

The V call is TRBV5-6, the J call TRBJ2-1; possibly TRBD1 for D (6 bases). V lost 4 bases and J 3 bases, leaving 14 bases between the germline ends. In germline, CDR1 is SGHDT, CDR2 YYEEEE. This CDR3 is built from 15 residues. In DNA form, the CDR3 reads TGTGCCAGCAGCCTGGACAGAATCAACTACAATGAGCAGTTCTTC. Protein: CASSLDRINYNEQFF.

This chain connects TRBV14 to TRBJ1-1; a possible D gene is TRBD1 (5 bases). The length of the CDR3 is 17 residues. CDR1 is SGHDN and CDR2 is FVKESK in the germline V gene. V lost 0 bases, J lost 0 bases, and 14 bases lay in between. Here the CDR3 reads CASSQDLGVPMNTEAFF. CDR3 bases: TGTGCCAGCAGCCAAGATCTAGGGGTACCGATGAACACTGAAGCTTTCTTT.

The chain links TRBV28 to TRBJ2-7, with D perhaps matching TRBD1 (6 bases). The germline CDR1 and CDR2 sequences are MDHEN and SYDVKM. The CDR3 is 13 amino acids. Trimming pared 2 bases from V and 2 bases from J, leaving 7 bases between. The CDR3 sequence is CASSLRDTYEQYF. As DNA, the CDR3 is TGTGCCAGCAGTTTAAGGGACACCTACGAGCAGTACTTC.

The chain carries TRBV10-3 and TRBJ2-7; D may be TRBD1 (5 bases). Germline V lookup: CDR1 ENHRY, CDR2 SYGVKD. Trimming left V 2 bases short and J 0 bases short, with 5 bases between. The CDR3 totals 13 residues. In DNA, the CDR3 is TGTGCCATCAGTGAGGGGGCCTCCTACGAGCAGTACTTC. Encoded protein: CAISEGASYEQYF.

This chain connects TRBV23-1 to TRBJ2-1; the match to TRBD2 covers 14 bases. TRBV23-1 is an open reading frame, and its role is uncertain. V shed 6 bases and J 6 bases; nucleotides not matched to a gene: 7. The CDR3 is 16 amino acids. CDR3 in DNA: TGCGCCAGCAGCGAGAGGACTAGCGGGAGGTTCAATGAGCAGTTCTTC. Its protein product is CASSERTSGRFNEQFF.

The V call is TRBV11-2, the J call TRBJ2-7; 8 bases map to TRBD2. Germline assignment: CDR1 SGHAT and CDR2 FQNNGV. Trimming took 5 bases from V and 3 from J; bases not matched to a gene: 9. This CDR3 has 15 amino acids. The CDR3 sequence: CASSRSGKEVYEQYF. CDR3 DNA sequence: TGTGCCAGCAGCCGTAGCGGGAAAGAGGTCTACGAGCAGTACTTC.